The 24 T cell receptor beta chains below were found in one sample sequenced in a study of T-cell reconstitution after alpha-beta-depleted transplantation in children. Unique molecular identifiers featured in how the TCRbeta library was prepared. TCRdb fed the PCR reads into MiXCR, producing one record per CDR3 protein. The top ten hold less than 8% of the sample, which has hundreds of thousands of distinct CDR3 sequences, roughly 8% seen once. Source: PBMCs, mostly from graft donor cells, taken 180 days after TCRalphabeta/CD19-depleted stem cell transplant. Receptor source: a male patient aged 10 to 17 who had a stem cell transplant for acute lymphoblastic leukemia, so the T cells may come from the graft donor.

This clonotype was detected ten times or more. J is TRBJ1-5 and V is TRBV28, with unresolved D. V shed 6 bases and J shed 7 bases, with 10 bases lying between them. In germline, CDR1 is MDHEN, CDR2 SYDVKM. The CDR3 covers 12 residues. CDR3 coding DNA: TGTGCCAGCAGAGGGAGCACCCAGCCCCAGCATTTT. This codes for CASRGSTQPQHF.

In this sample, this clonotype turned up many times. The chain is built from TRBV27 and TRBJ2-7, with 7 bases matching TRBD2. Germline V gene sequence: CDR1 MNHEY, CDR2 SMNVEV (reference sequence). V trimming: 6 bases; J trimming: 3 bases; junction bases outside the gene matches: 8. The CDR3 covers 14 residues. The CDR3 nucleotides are TGTGCCAGCAGGCCTACTAGCGCCTACTACGAGCAGTACTTC. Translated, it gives CASRPTSAYYEQYF.

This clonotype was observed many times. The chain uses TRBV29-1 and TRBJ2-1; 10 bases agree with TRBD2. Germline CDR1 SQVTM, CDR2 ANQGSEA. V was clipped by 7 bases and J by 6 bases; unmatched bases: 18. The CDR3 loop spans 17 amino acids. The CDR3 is CSGRSPLGTSAGNEQFF. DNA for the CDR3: TGCAGCGGGCGATCTCCTCTAGGGACTAGCGCGGGCAATGAGCAGTTCTTC.

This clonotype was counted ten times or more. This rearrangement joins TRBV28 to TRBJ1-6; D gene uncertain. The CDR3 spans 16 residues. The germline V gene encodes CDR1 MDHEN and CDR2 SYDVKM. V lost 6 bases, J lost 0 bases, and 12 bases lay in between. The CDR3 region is CASSQSGSSYNSPLHF. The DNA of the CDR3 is TGTGCCAGCAGCCAAAGCGGCAGCTCCTATAATTCACCCCTCCACTTT.

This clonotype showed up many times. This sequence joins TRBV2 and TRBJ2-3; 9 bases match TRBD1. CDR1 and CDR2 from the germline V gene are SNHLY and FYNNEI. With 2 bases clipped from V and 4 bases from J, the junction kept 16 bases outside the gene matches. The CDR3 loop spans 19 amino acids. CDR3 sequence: CASSESPAGDRDTSDTQYF. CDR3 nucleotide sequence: TGTGCCAGCAGTGAATCCCCCGCCGGGGACAGGGACACCTCAGATACGCAGTATTTT.

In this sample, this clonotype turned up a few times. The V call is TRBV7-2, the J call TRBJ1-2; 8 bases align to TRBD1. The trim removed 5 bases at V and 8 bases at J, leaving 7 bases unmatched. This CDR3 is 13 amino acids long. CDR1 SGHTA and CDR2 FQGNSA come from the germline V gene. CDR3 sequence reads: CASSRTGRHGYTF. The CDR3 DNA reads TGTGCCAGCAGCAGGACAGGGCGGCACGGCTACACCTTC.

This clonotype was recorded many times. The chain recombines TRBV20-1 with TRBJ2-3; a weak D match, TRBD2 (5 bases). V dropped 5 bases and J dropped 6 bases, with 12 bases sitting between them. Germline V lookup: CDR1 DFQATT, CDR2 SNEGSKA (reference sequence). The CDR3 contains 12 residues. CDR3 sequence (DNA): TGCAGTGCTCTAGCCCTATCGGATACGCAGTATTTT. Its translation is CSALALSDTQYF.

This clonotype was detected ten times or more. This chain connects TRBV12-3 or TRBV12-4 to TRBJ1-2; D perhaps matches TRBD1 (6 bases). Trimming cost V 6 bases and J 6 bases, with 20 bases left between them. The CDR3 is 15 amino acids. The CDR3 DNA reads TGTGCCAGCAGCGAACAGGGTTTAATTAGTGATGGCTACACCTTC. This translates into CASSEQGLISDGYTF.

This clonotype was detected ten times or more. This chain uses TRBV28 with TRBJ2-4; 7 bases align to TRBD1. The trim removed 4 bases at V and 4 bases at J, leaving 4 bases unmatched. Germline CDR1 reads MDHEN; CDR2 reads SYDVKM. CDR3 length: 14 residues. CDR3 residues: CASSSPRGKNIQYF. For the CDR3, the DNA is TGTGCCAGCAGTTCCCCCAGGGGGAAAAACATTCAGTACTTC.

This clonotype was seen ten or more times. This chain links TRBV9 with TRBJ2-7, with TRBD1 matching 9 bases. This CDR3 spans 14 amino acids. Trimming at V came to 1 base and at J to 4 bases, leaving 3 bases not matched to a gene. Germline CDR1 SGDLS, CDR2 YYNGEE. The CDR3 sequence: CASSVRDRVYEQYF. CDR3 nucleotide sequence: TGTGCCAGCAGCGTAAGGGACAGGGTTTACGAGCAGTACTTC.

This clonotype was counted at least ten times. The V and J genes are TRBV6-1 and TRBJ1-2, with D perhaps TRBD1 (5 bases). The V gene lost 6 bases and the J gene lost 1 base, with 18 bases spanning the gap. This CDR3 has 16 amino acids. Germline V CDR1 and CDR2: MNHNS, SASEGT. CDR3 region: CASRQAGQGDNYGYTF. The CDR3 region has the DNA TGTGCCAGCAGGCAGGCCGGGCAGGGTGATAACTATGGCTACACCTTC.

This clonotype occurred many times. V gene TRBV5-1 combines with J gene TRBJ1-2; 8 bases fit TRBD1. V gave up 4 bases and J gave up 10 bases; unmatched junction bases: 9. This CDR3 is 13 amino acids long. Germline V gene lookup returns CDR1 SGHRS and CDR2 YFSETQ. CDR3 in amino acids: CASSPDPGQVYTF. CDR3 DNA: TGCGCCAGCAGCCCGGACCCGGGACAGGTCTACACCTTC.

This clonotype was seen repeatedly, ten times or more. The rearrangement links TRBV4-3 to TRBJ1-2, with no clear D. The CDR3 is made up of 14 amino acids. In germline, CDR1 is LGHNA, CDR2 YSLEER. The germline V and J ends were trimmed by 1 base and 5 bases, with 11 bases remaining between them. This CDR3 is CASSQGLNAYGYTF. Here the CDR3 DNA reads TGCGCCAGCAGCCAAGGTCTGAACGCTTATGGCTACACCTTC.

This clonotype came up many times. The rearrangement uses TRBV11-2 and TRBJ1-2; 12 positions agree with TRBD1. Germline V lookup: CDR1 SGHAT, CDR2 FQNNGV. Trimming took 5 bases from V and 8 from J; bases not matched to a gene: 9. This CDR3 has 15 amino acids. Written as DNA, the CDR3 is TGTGCCAGCAGCCCCGACCGGGACAGGGGGCTCGGCTACACCTTC. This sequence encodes CASSPDRDRGLGYTF.

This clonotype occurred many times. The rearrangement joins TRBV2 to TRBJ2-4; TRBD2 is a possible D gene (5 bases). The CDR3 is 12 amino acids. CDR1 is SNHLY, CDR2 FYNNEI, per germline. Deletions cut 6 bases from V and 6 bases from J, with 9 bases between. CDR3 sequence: CASRGERNIQYF. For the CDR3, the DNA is TGTGCCAGCAGGGGAGAGAGAAACATTCAGTACTTC.

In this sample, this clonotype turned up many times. The CDR3 loop reads CASSSRQGGTDTQYF. CDR3 coding DNA: TGCGCCAGCAGCTCCCGACAGGGAGGCACAGATACGCAGTATTTT. The V and J genes are TRBV5-1 and TRBJ2-3; TRBD1 matches 7 bases. J gave up 1 base and V 3 bases, and 5 bases lay outside the gene matches. Germline V gene data show CDR1 as SGHRS and CDR2 as YFSETQ. This CDR3 comprises 15 residues.

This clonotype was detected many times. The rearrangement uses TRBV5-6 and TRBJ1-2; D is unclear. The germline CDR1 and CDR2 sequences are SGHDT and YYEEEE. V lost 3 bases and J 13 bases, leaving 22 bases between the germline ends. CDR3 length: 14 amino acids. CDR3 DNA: TGTGCCAGCAGCTGGGGAGAGCTCCTCGCTGCTGGCACCTTC. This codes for CASSWGELLAAGTF.

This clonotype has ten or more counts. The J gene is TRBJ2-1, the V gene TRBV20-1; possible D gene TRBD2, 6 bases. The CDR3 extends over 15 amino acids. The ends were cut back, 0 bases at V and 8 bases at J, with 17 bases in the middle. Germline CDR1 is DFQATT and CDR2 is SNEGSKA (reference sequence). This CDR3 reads CSARERELAGDEQFF. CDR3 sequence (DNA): TGCAGTGCTAGAGAAAGAGAACTAGCTGGGGATGAGCAGTTCTTC.

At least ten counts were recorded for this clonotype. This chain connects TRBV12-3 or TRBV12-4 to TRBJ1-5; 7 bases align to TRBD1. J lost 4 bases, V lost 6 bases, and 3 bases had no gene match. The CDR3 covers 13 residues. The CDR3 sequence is CASRQGLNQPQHF. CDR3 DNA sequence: TGTGCCAGCAGACAGGGGCTAAATCAGCCCCAGCATTTT.

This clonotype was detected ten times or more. DNA of the CDR3: TGTGCCAGCAGTCCAACAGGGTTCTATGGCTACACCTTC. Amino acids: CASSPTGFYGYTF. This chain joins TRBV6-1 and TRBJ1-2; maybe TRBD1 (6 bases). The CDR3 has 13 amino acids. Trimming took off 5 bases at V and 4 bases at J, with 11 bases between the two ends. Germline assignment: CDR1 MNHNS and CDR2 SASEGT.

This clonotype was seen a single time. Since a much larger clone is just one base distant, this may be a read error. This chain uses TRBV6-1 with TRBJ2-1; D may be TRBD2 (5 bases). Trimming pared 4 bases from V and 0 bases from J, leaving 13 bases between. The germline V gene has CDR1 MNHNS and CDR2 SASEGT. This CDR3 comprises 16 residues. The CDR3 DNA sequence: TGTGCCAGCAGTGGAGACCTACTAGGCTCCTACAATGAGCAGTTCTTC. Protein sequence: CASSGDLLGSYNEQFF.

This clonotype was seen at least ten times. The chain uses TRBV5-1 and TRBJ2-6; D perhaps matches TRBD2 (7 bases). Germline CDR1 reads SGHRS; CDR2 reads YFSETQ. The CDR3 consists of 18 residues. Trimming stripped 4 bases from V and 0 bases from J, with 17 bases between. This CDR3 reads CASSPRGGLNSGANVLTF. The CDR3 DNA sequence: TGCGCCAGCAGCCCTAGGGGGGGGCTCAACTCTGGGGCCAACGTCCTGACTTTC.

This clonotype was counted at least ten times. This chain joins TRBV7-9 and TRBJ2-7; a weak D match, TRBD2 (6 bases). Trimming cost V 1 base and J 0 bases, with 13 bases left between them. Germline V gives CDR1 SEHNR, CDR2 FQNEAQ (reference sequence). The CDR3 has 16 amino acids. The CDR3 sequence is CASSLEGGTLSYEQYF. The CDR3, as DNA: TGTGCCAGCAGCTTAGAAGGAGGGACCCTCTCCTACGAGCAGTACTTC.

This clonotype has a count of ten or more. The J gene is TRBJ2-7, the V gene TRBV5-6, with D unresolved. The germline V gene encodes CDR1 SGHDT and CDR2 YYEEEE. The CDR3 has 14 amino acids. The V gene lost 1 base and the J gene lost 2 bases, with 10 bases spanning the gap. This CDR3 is CASSLQRVPYEQYF. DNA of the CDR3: TGTGCCAGCAGCTTGCAGCGAGTCCCCTACGAGCAGTACTTC.